This T cell receptor beta chain was sequenced during a study of T cell repertoires in cytomegalovirus infection. Whole-study context: Public TCR beta signatures indicated both CMV infection and matching HLA type.

Points from the study as a whole: CMV carriers with the relevant HLA were identified by cumulative public TCR beta family frequency. Dominating the ex vivo response were HLA-C-restricted CMV-specific TCR beta clonotypes.

V was cut by 2 bases and J by 2 bases, with 12 bases left in between. CDR1 and CDR2 (germline): DFQATT, SNEGSKA (reference sequence). This CDR3 is built from 14 residues. Using its own MiXCR run on the reads, TCRdb lists one record per CDR3 protein. The sample includes 210,000 or so distinct CDR3 sequences, roughly 6.5% of them seen just once. The table lists this clonotype with many counts. Antigen specificity is unknown. Material: PBMCs. This chain connects TRBV20-1 to TRBJ1-2, with D hard to call. This clonotype originated in a human donor in good health (CMV status not recorded). Some clones in this sample may be carry-over from other donors' samples. The CDR3 bases are TGCAGTGCTAGAAGGGAAGGAGGAAACTATGGCTACACCTTC. Its protein product is CSARREGGNYGYTF.